A selection of T cell receptor beta chains follows, all from one sample in a study of T cell responses to AZD1222 COVID-19 vaccine. Method: immunoSEQ multiplex PCR; TCRdb's copy keeps in-frame clones and lacks some. The repertoire holds 150,000 or so clones, with under 95% as singletons. The sample was peripheral blood, taken 28 days after the second AZD1222 dose. The source is an adult who received the AZD1222 COVID-19 vaccine. The CDR3 runs from the conserved cysteine through the conserved F or W. The D gene is left open where the match is weak. Size is stated for part of the rows, as once, few or many counts, or as a class when the clone is expanded.

v_gene	j_gene	d_gene	abundance	CDR3aa	CDR3nt
TRBV10-2	TRBJ1-5	-	few	CASGSNQPQHF	TGCGCCAGCGGGAGCAATCAGCCCCAGCATTTT
TRBV29-1	TRBJ1-2	-	few	CSVEVGFTSGYTF	TGCAGCGTTGAAGTCGGATTCACTAGCGGCTACACCTTC
TRBV28	TRBJ1-1	-	-	CASSLAAPGLAEAFF	TGTGCCAGCAGTTTAGCAGCACCCGGTTTGGCTGAAGCTTTCTTT
TRBV24-1	TRBJ2-2	TRBD2	-	CATSATSRNTGELFF	TGTGCCACCAGTGCGACTAGCCGGAACACCGGGGAGCTGTTTTTT
TRBV2	TRBJ1-1	-	once	CASSVVGTEAFF	TGTGCCAGCAGTGTGGTCGGGACTGAAGCTTTCTTT
TRBV6-6	TRBJ1-2	-	-	CASDPPHLYGYTF	TGTGCCAGCGATCCACCTCATCTCTATGGCTACACCTTC
TRBV27	TRBJ1-1	-	-	CASSTGRVVTEAFF	TGTGCCAGCAGTACCGGCCGGGTCGTTACTGAAGCTTTCTTT
TRBV27	TRBJ1-5	-	-	CASSSTSNQPQHF	TGTGCCAGCAGTAGTACCAGCAATCAGCCCCAGCATTTT
TRBV9	TRBJ2-7	-	-	CASSVATGTEQYF	TGTGCCAGCAGCGTAGCTACAGGGACCGAGCAGTACTTC
TRBV28	TRBJ1-4	-	once	CASSKDSVAEKLFF	TGTGCCAGCAGCAAGGACAGCGTAGCTGAAAAACTGTTTTTT
TRBV6-5	TRBJ1-2	-	once	CASSYPRGKNNYGYTF	TGTGCCAGCAGTTACCCCAGGGGAAAAAATAACTATGGCTACACCTTC
TRBV24-1	TRBJ2-2	-	-	CATSDWGGEYTGELFF	TGTGCCACCAGTGATTGGGGAGGAGAATATACCGGGGAGCTGTTTTTT
TRBV5-1	TRBJ2-3	-	-	CASSYLPGVGGTDTQYF	TGCGCCAGCAGCTACCTCCCGGGTGTCGGGGGCACAGATACGCAGTATTTT
TRBV9	TRBJ2-1	-	-	CASSVGDGDYNEQFF	TGTGCCAGCAGCGTAGGGGACGGGGATTACAATGAGCAGTTCTTC
TRBV27	TRBJ1-5	-	-	CASSLLSGKNQPQHF	TGTGCCAGCAGTTTATTGTCAGGTAAAAATCAGCCCCAGCATTTT
TRBV28	TRBJ1-2	-	-	CASGRPWQGNGYTF	TGTGCCAGCGGCCGGCCCTGGCAGGGGAATGGCTACACCTTC
TRBV9	TRBJ1-2	-	once	CASSARGQSTSSYGYTF	TGTGCCAGCAGCGCCCGCGGACAATCAACTAGTTCCTATGGCTACACCTTC
TRBV28	TRBJ2-5	-	-	CASSYGFKGQYF	TGTGCCAGCAGTTACGGCTTTAAGGGCCAGTACTTC
TRBV11-2	TRBJ2-1	-	-	CASSLGSVPLRHNEQFF	TGTGCCAGCAGCTTAGGGTCAGTACCGCTTCGCCACAATGAGCAGTTCTTC
TRBV28	TRBJ2-3	-	-	CASREADTQYF	TGTGCCAGCAGGGAAGCAGATACGCAGTATTTT
TRBV30	TRBJ1-1	TRBD1	-	CAWAGDRGTEAFF	TGTGCCTGGGCGGGGGACAGGGGGACTGAAGCTTTCTTT
TRBV7-7	TRBJ2-7	-	-	CASSLISRGNSYEQYF	TGTGCTAGCAGCTTAATAAGTAGGGGCAACTCCTACGAGCAGTACTTC
TRBV4-1	TRBJ2-5	-	-	CASSMLDPPTQYF	TGCGCCAGCAGCATGCTCGACCCCCCGACCCAGTACTTC
TRBV11-3	TRBJ2-5	TRBD2	-	CASSDPGLGEETQYF	TGTGCCAGCAGCGATCCGGGACTAGGCGAAGAGACCCAGTACTTC
TRBV21-1	TRBJ2-1	-	-	CASSKEGPCRSYNEQFF	TGTGCCAGCAGCAAAGAGGGGCCTTGCCGTTCCTACAATGAGCAGTTCTTC
TRBV18	TRBJ1-3	-	-	CASSPFGRGAGNTIYF	TGTGCCAGCTCACCATTCGGGCGAGGGGCTGGAAACACCATATATTTT
TRBV7-8	TRBJ2-7	-	-	CASSLAAGLSDEQYF	TGTGCCAGCAGCTTAGCGGCGGGCCTTTCCGACGAGCAGTACTTC
TRBV28	TRBJ1-1	-	-	CASSLLGRSNTEAFF	TGTGCCAGCAGTTTACTGGGACGGTCGAACACTGAAGCTTTCTTT
TRBV15	TRBJ2-7	TRBD1	-	CATSRGQGISYEQYF	TGTGCCACCAGCAGGGGACAGGGAATTTCCTACGAGCAGTACTTC
TRBV27	TRBJ2-2	TRBD1	-	CASSSPRTGHGELFF	TGTGCCAGCAGTTCCCCAAGGACAGGGCACGGGGAGCTGTTTTTT
TRBV5-6	TRBJ1-5	-	-	CASSPAGRGQPQHF	TGTGCCAGCAGCCCCGCAGGGCGTGGGCAGCCCCAGCATTTT
TRBV30	TRBJ1-4	TRBD1	-	CALRQGNEKLFF	TGTGCCTTACGACAGGGGAATGAAAAACTGTTTTTT
TRBV19	TRBJ2-2	-	-	CASREVQGIGELFF	TGTGCCAGTCGCGAAGTGCAGGGAATCGGGGAGCTGTTTTTT
TRBV4-1	TRBJ1-5	-	-	CASSATASQPQHF	TGCGCCAGCAGCGCGACAGCCTCCCAGCCCCAGCATTTT
TRBV28	TRBJ2-7	TRBD2	-	CASSSIRGLAGAPYEQYF	TGTGCCAGCAGTTCTATTAGGGGACTAGCGGGAGCCCCCTACGAGCAGTACTTC
TRBV10-3	TRBJ1-2	-	-	CAISDRLNYGYTF	TGTGCCATCAGCGACAGGCTTAACTATGGCTACACCTTC
TRBV5-1	TRBJ2-2	TRBD1	-	CASSLNPLDRGNTGELFF	TGCGCCAGCAGCTTGAACCCCCTCGACAGGGGGAACACCGGGGAGCTGTTTTTT
TRBV29-1	TRBJ1-2	TRBD1	-	CSVGLGQGNYGYTF	TGCAGCGTTGGCCTTGGACAGGGGAACTATGGCTACACCTTC
TRBV4-1	TRBJ1-2	-	-	CASSQRAVNYGYTF	TGCGCCAGCAGCCAACGGGCAGTTAACTATGGCTACACCTTC
TRBV5-8	TRBJ1-1	-	-	CASRPERALNTEAFF	TGTGCCAGCAGACCCGAGCGGGCCTTGAACACTGAAGCTTTCTTT
TRBV12-3/TRBV12-4	TRBJ1-3	-	-	CASGPGNTIYF	TGTGCCAGCGGGCCTGGAAACACCATATATTTT
TRBV4-2	TRBJ1-1	-	once	CASSQERDIEAFF	TGTGCCAGCAGCCAAGAAAGGGACATCGAAGCTTTCTTT